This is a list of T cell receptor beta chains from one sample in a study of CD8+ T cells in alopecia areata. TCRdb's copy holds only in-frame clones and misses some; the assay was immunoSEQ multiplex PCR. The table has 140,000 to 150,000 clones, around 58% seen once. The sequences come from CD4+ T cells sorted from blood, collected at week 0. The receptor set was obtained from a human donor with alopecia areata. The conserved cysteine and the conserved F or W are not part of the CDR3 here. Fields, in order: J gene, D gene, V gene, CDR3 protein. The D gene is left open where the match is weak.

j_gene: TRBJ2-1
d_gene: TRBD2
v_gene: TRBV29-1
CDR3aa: SAGTTKAYNEQF

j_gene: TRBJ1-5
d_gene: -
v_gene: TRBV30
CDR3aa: AWSASENQPQH

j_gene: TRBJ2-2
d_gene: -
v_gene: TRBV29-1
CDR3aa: SVESESNTGELF

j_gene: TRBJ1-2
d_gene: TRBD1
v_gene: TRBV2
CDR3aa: ASSEVGTGGGYT

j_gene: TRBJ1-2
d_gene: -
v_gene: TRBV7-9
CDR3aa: ASRPNSDGYT

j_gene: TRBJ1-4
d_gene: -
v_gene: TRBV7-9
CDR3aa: ASHEWGSGEKLF

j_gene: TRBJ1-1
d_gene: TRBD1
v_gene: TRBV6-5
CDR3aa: ASRSTGGTEAF

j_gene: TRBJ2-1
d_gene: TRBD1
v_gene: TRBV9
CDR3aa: ASSVAGTGYNEQF

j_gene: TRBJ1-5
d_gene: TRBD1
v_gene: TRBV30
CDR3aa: AWSAGTGGQPQH

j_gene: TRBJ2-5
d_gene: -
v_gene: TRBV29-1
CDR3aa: SVVGQGETQY

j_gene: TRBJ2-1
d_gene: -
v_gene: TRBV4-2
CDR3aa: ASSQKGSGAGNEQF

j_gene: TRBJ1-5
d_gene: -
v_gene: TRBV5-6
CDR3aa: ASSYGGGGNQPQH

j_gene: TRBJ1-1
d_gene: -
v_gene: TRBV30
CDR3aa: AWNGDMNTEAF

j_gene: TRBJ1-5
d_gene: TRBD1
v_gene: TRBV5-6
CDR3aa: ASSSDRGYSNQPQH

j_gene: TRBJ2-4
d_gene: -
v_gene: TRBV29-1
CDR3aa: SVGTAAKNIQY

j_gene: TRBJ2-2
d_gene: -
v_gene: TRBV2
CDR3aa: ASWRDFNTGELF

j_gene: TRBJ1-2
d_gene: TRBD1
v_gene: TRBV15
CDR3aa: ATSGGQGYGYT

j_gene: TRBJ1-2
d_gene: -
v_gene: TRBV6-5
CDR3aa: ASARANYGYT

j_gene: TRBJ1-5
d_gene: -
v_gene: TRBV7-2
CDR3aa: ASNRGSGNQPQH

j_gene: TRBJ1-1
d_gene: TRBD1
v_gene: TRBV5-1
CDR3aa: ASSFTGVGTEAF

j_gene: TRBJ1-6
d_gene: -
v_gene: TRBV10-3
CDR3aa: AISEVGSSPLH

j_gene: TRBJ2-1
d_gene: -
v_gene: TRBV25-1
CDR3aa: ASSVNREEQF

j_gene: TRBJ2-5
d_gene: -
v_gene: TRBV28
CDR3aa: ASSSGYQETQY

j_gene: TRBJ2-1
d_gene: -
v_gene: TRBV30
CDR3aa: AWKGAPDNEQF